This TCR beta chain was identified during a study of human T cells and chemical hapten exposure. Across the whole study: Patch tests put 0.01% DPC on the upper back, and the results were checked at 6 days.

CDR3 length equals 13 residues. CDR1 and CDR2 from the germline V gene are SGHTA and FQGNSA. This clonotype was recorded many times. The junction and the germline gene differ at one end; a read error may be behind it. TCRdb redid the calling of the RACE reads with MiXCR, one entry per CDR3 protein. The table includes about 380,000 distinct CDR3 sequences, roughly 4.6% detected once. Time point of the sample: pre-sensitization, week 0. Treatment here: therapeutic diphenylcyclopropenone sensitization with weekly scalp DPC. The gene calls are TRBV7-2 and TRBJ1-5; D is ambiguous. The sample consisted of whole blood, taken in connection with sensitization to the hapten diphenylcyclopropenone (DPC). This receptor was taken from a woman aged 45 to 65 with alopecia areata. Some clones in this sample may be carry-over from other donors' samples. The CDR3 spells CASSLDLNQPQHF. CDR3 sequence (DNA): TGCGCCAGCAGCTTGGACTTGAATCAGCCCCAGCATTTT. Drawing the rest from reference TRBV7-2 and TRBJ1-5, the complete variable domain is GAGVSQSPSNKVTEKGKDVELRCDPISGHTALYWYRQSLGQGLEFLIYFQGNSAPDKSGLPSDRFSAERTGGSVSTLTIQRTQQEDSAVYLCASSLDLNQPQHFGDGTRLSIL.